The 30 T cell receptor beta chains in this list originate from one sample, sequenced in a study of shared clonotypes between healthy human individuals. Method: immunoSEQ multiplex PCR; TCRdb's copy keeps in-frame clones and lacks some. The sample gives 2 million to 2.5 million clones, just under 95% of which show up once; 0.3% to 0.45% is in the top ten. Sequenced sample: naive CD4+ T cells from PBMCs. Documented subset: CD45RA+ positively selected. The origin of the receptors is a man between 18 and 29 years old in good health. Some clones in this sample may be carry-over from other donors' samples.

J is TRBJ1-5 and V is TRBV28; D is possibly TRBD1 (6 bases). The germline gives CDR1 MDHEN, CDR2 SYDVKM. This CDR3 is built from 14 residues. Trimming left V 5 bases short and J 4 bases short, with 12 bases between. CDR3 in amino acids: CASSRQDGNQPQHF. Here the CDR3 DNA reads TGTGCCAGCAGTCGACAGGATGGTAATCAGCCCCAGCATTTT.

This chain connects TRBV10-3 to TRBJ2-3; possible D gene TRBD1, 5 bases. V was clipped by 10 bases and J by 2 bases, with 10 bases between them. The CDR3 sequence is 12 residues long. Germline V gene sequence: CDR1 ENHRY, CDR2 SYGVKD. CDR3 protein: CATGHITDTQYF. In DNA form, the CDR3 reads TGTGCCACTGGACATATCACAGATACGCAGTATTTT.

This clone came up a few times. The chain uses TRBV10-3 and TRBJ1-1; tentatively, D is TRBD1 (6 bases). CDR1 is ENHRY, CDR2 SYGVKD, per germline. Trimming shortened V by 0 bases and J by 4 bases, and 9 bases separated the two germline ends. The CDR3 contains 14 residues. CDR3 DNA: TGTGCCATCAGTGAGTCTGGAGGGGGCACTGAAGCTTTCTTT. Translation gives CAISESGGGTEAFF.

The V call is TRBV30, the J call TRBJ1-5; D may be TRBD1 (5 bases). Trimming took 2 bases from V and 5 from J, leaving 10 bases between them. In germline, CDR1 is GTSNPN, CDR2 SVGIG (reference sequence). The CDR3 totals 13 residues. The CDR3 region is CAWSPGGDQPQHF. In DNA form, the CDR3 reads TGTGCCTGGAGTCCTGGGGGGGATCAGCCCCAGCATTTT.

The chain combines TRBV28 with TRBJ2-7, with D perhaps given as TRBD1 or TRBD2 (5 bases each). Between the trimmed V and J ends, which lost 4 bases and 3 bases, there was a span of 13 bases. Germline loops: CDR1 MDHEN, CDR2 SYDVKM. The CDR3 length is 14 residues. CDR3 sequence: CASSSITGLYEQYF. Here the CDR3 DNA reads TGTGCCAGCAGTTCGATCACAGGACTCTACGAGCAGTACTTC.

This rearrangement joins TRBV5-1 to TRBJ2-7, with D perhaps matching TRBD1 (6 bases). The CDR3 length is 13 residues. Germline assignment: CDR1 SGHRS and CDR2 YFSETQ. V lost 2 bases and J 5 bases, leaving 11 bases between the germline ends. CDR3 in amino acids: CASSLGDKNEQYF. The DNA for the CDR3 is TGCGCCAGCAGCTTAGGGGACAAGAACGAGCAGTACTTC. Supplemented by reference TRBV5-1 and TRBJ2-7, the full variable domain reads KAGVTQTPRYLIKTRGQQVTLSCSPISGHRSVSWYQQTPGQGLQFLFEYFSETQRNKGNFPGRFSGRQFSNSRSEMNVSTLELGDSALYLCASSLGDKNEQYFGPGTRLTVT.

V and J are TRBV6-5 and TRBJ1-2; 9 nucleotides agree with TRBD1. Germline CDR1 is MNHEY and CDR2 is SVGAGI. This CDR3 is built from 15 residues. V was pared by 7 bases and J by 2 bases, with 8 bases of the junction left unmatched. Here the CDR3 reads CASTVRGQGNYGYTF. The CDR3 region has the DNA TGTGCCAGCACAGTGCGGGGACAGGGAAACTATGGCTACACCTTC.

This chain links TRBV7-9 with TRBJ2-1; D gene ambiguous. Germline V gives CDR1 SEHNR, CDR2 FQNEAQ (reference sequence). This CDR3 region has 15 residues. V was clipped by 0 bases and J by 5 bases, with 11 bases between them. CDR3 in amino acids: CASSLAWTQNNEQFF. Here the CDR3 DNA reads TGTGCCAGCAGCTTAGCTTGGACGCAGAACAATGAGCAGTTCTTC.

The chain joins TRBV5-6 to TRBJ1-1; D ambiguous. Per the germline V gene, CDR1 is SGHDT and CDR2 is YYEEEE. The CDR3 totals 15 residues. V shed 5 bases and J shed 0 bases, with 14 bases lying between them. The CDR3 DNA is TGTGCCAGCAGTTACCGTGGGTTAATGAACACTGAAGCTTTCTTT. Translation: CASSYRGLMNTEAFF. Using reference TRBV5-6 and TRBJ1-1 for the parts outside the CDR3, the full variable domain is DAGVTQSPTHLIKTRGQQVTLRCSPKSGHDTVSWYQQALGQGPQFIFQYYEEEERQRGNFPDRFSGHQFPNYSSELNVNALLLGDSALYLCASSYRGLMNTEAFFGQGTRLTVV.

V usage is TRBV30 and J usage is TRBJ1-1; no definite D call. Germline loops: CDR1 GTSNPN, CDR2 SVGIG (reference sequence). This CDR3 is built from 11 residues. V dropped 3 bases and J dropped 3 bases, with 5 bases sitting between them. CDR3 coding DNA: TGTGCCTGGAGACGGGACACTGAAGCTTTCTTT. This codes for CAWRRDTEAFF.

The CDR3 reads CASSNRTSGRGTDTQYF. In nucleotides, the CDR3 is TGTGCCAGCAGCAACCGGACTAGCGGGAGAGGCACAGATACGCAGTATTTT. The rearrangement joins TRBV21-1 to TRBJ2-3; TRBD2 is the table's D call and was not checked against the DNA. TRBV21-1 is listed as a pseudogene. There are 17 residues in the CDR3.

The rearrangement joins TRBV23-1 to TRBJ1-4; D unresolved. TRBV23-1 is sorted into the ORF group, with uncertain function. Trimming shortened V by 11 bases and J by 0 bases, and 7 bases separated the two germline ends. The CDR3 length is 12 residues. The CDR3 nucleotides read TGCGCCGGCCTTCCAACTAATGAAAAACTGTTTTTT. Protein product: CAGLPTNEKLFF.

The CDR3 here is CAWTEGDSQPQHF. The CDR3 DNA is TGTGCCTGGACGGAGGGCGACAGTCAGCCCCAGCATTTT. The rearrangement uses TRBV30 and TRBJ1-5; possibly TRBD1 for D (5 bases). The V gene lost 4 bases and the J gene lost 6 bases, with 13 bases spanning the gap. This CDR3 region has 13 residues. The germline CDR1 and CDR2 sequences are GTSNPN and SVGIG (reference sequence).

The chain is built from TRBV7-9 and TRBJ2-1; 9 nucleotides align to TRBD1. From germline, CDR1 is SEHNR and CDR2 FQNEAQ (reference sequence). The trim removed 3 bases at V and 4 bases at J, leaving 4 bases unmatched. The length of the CDR3 is 15 residues. CDR3: CASSFRGQGYNEQFF. In nucleotides, the CDR3 is TGTGCCAGCAGCTTCAGGGGACAGGGATACAATGAGCAGTTCTTC.

The sample holds one count of this clone. The chain has TRBV5-1 and TRBJ2-1; possibly TRBD2 for D (5 bases). Trimming shortened V by 4 bases and J by 7 bases, and 9 bases separated the two germline ends. The CDR3 covers 12 residues. Germline CDR1 SGHRS, CDR2 YFSETQ. The chain's CDR3 is CASSPGGNEQFF. The CDR3 DNA is TGCGCCAGCAGCCCTGGCGGGAATGAGCAGTTCTTC. The whole variable domain, remainder taken from reference TRBV5-1 and TRBJ2-1, is KAGVTQTPRYLIKTRGQQVTLSCSPISGHRSVSWYQQTPGQGLQFLFEYFSETQRNKGNFPGRFSGRQFSNSRSEMNVSTLELGDSALYLCASSPGGNEQFFGPGTRLTVL.

The chain recombines TRBV28 with TRBJ1-1; no firm D call. The CDR3 sequence is 11 residues long. Germline-derived CDR1 and CDR2 are MDHEN and SYDVKM. Trimming stripped 2 bases from V and 9 bases from J, with 7 bases between. The CDR3 reads CASSLEGKAFF. Here the CDR3 DNA reads TGTGCCAGCAGTTTAGAAGGGAAAGCTTTCTTT.

The V gene is TRBV9, the J gene TRBJ2-1; 9 positions match TRBD2. CDR1 is SGDLS and CDR2 is YYNGEE in the germline V gene. The CDR3 sequence is 18 residues long. J gave up 4 bases and V 4 bases, and 15 bases lay outside the gene matches. CDR3 nucleotide sequence: TGTGCCAGCAGCTCCGCGAAAAAAGGACTAGCGAGATACAATGAGCAGTTCTTC. This translates into CASSSAKKGLARYNEQFF.

On this clone: Other nucleotide sequences in the sample specify the same CDR3. This chain connects TRBV7-2 to TRBJ2-3, with 9 bases identical to TRBD2. This CDR3 region has 15 residues. Germline loops: CDR1 SGHTA, CDR2 FQGNSA. J gave up 3 bases and V 1 base, and 2 bases lay outside the gene matches. CDR3 DNA: TGTGCCAGCAGCTTAGGGACTAGCGTAACAGATACGCAGTATTTT. This translates into CASSLGTSVTDTQYF.

Note on this clone: This same CDR3 is encoded by further DNA sequences in the sample. The chain combines TRBV5-1 with TRBJ1-1; tentatively, D is TRBD1 (6 bases). The germline gives CDR1 SGHRS, CDR2 YFSETQ. The ends were cut back, 4 bases at V and 2 bases at J, with 12 bases in the middle. This CDR3 is built from 14 residues. The CDR3 DNA follows: TGCGCCAGCAGCCTAGGACAGCCTAACACTGAAGCTTTCTTT. It yields the protein CASSLGQPNTEAFF.

V usage is TRBV11-3 and J usage is TRBJ2-3, with TRBD2 matching 8 bases. This CDR3 region has 15 residues. V trimming: 1 base; J trimming: 6 bases; junction bases outside the gene matches: 6. The germline V gene encodes CDR1 SGHNT and CDR2 YENEEA. The CDR3 DNA reads as TGTGCCAGCAGCTTAGGAGGGGCTAGCGGGGATACGCAGTATTTT. Amino acid sequence: CASSLGGASGDTQYF.

This clone was counted once. The chain employs TRBV2 and TRBJ2-3; 7 bases are shared with TRBD2. Germline CDR1 and CDR2: SNHLY and FYNNEI. J gave up 4 bases and V 6 bases, and 4 bases lay outside the gene matches. There are 13 residues in the CDR3. The CDR3 DNA is TGTGCCAGCAGGGGAGGGCCTTCAGATACGCAGTATTTT. It specifies CASRGGPSDTQYF.

V gene TRBV4-2 combines with J gene TRBJ1-3, with D perhaps TRBD1 (6 bases). Looked up from germline, CDR1 is LGHNA and CDR2 is YNFKEQ. Trimming removed 2 bases from V and 0 bases from J, with 17 bases in between. The CDR3 has 18 amino acids. This CDR3 is CASSQFGGRINSGNTIYF. CDR3 coding DNA: TGTGCCAGCAGCCAATTCGGGGGCCGAATCAACTCTGGAAACACCATATATTTT.

This chain joins TRBV7-2 and TRBJ1-5; 8 bases are shared with TRBD1. The V and J ends lost 4 bases and 5 bases, in that order; junction bases with no gene match: 16. This CDR3 is 18 amino acids long. The germline V gene encodes CDR1 SGHTA and CDR2 FQGNSA. The CDR3 spells CASSSRGWGQESYQPQHF. The DNA of the CDR3 is TGTGCCAGCAGCTCCCGGGGATGGGGACAGGAGTCTTATCAGCCCCAGCATTTT.

This clone was seen only once. The same CDR3 also results from other DNA sequences found in this sample. The rearrangement uses TRBV7-9 and TRBJ2-5; D not resolved. The CDR3 length is 11 residues. V lost 5 bases and J 5 bases, leaving 6 bases between the germline ends. Per the germline V gene, CDR1 is SEHNR and CDR2 is FQNEAQ (reference sequence). As DNA, the CDR3 is TGTGCCAGCAGCGCTCAGGAGACCCAGTACTTC. It is translated as CASSAQETQYF. Based on the CDR3 plus reference TRBV7-9 and TRBJ2-5, the full variable domain is DTGVSQNPRHKITKRGQNVTFRCDPISEHNRLYWYRQTLGQGPEFLTYFQNEAQLEKSRLLSDRFSAERPKGSFSTLEIQRTEQGDSAMYLCASSAQETQYFGPGTRLLVL.

As concerns this clone: Other DNA sequences within the sample encode an identical CDR3. This chain joins TRBV28 and TRBJ1-2; a weak D match, TRBD1 (6 bases). Looked up from germline, CDR1 is MDHEN and CDR2 is SYDVKM. V lost 7 bases and J lost 1, with 7 bases in between. This CDR3 contains 12 residues. CDR3 sequence (DNA): TGTGCCAGCATACAGGGTAACTATGGCTACACCTTC. The encoded protein is CASIQGNYGYTF.

This chain links TRBV19 with TRBJ2-7, with D perhaps matching TRBD2 (5 bases). Trimming left V 0 bases short and J 3 bases short, with 12 bases between. CDR1 is LNHDA and CDR2 is SQIVND in the germline V gene (reference sequence). The CDR3 is made up of 15 amino acids. The CDR3 nucleotides are TGTGCCAGTAGTATAGATGTACTAGGGAACTACGAGCAGTACTTC. As protein: CASSIDVLGNYEQYF.

This clone was counted a single time. The chain combines TRBV6-4 with TRBJ2-5; D may be TRBD1 or TRBD2 (6 bases each). Germline V gene lookup returns CDR1 MRHNA and CDR2 SNTAGT. V was clipped by 2 bases and J by 7 bases, with 11 bases between them. The CDR3 is 13 residues long. The CDR3 loop reads CASSDGRGGTQYF. The CDR3 DNA follows: TGTGCCAGCAGTGACGGCAGGGGAGGGACCCAGTACTTC.

With respect to this clone: Other DNA sequences in the same sample also yield this CDR3. The CDR3 loop is CASSLAGGTDTQYF. The CDR3, as DNA: TGTGCCAGCAGTTTAGCGGGGGGGACAGATACGCAGTATTTT. This chain links TRBV28 with TRBJ2-3; TRBD2 matches at 9 bases. The V gene's germline CDR1 is MDHEN and CDR2 SYDVKM. This CDR3 is 14 amino acids long. J lost 3 bases, V lost 2 bases, and 0 bases had no gene match.

This chain joins TRBV2 and TRBJ1-2; TRBD1 matches 7 bases. The CDR3 extends over 12 amino acids. The J segment lost 4 bases and the V segment lost 7 bases, leaving 3 bases of the junction unmatched. The germline V gene encodes CDR1 SNHLY and CDR2 FYNNEI. CDR3 DNA: TGTGCCAGCAATGGACAGGCCTATGGCTACACCTTC. This translates into CASNGQAYGYTF.

V gene TRBV9 combines with J gene TRBJ1-2; D ambiguous. V was trimmed by 0 bases and J by 3 bases, leaving 12 bases between them. The CDR3 consists of 15 residues. CDR1 is SGDLS, CDR2 YYNGEE, per germline. In nucleotides, the CDR3 is TGTGCCAGCAGCGTAGGGACGGAGCAGTACTATGGCTACACCTTC. Translation gives CASSVGTEQYYGYTF.